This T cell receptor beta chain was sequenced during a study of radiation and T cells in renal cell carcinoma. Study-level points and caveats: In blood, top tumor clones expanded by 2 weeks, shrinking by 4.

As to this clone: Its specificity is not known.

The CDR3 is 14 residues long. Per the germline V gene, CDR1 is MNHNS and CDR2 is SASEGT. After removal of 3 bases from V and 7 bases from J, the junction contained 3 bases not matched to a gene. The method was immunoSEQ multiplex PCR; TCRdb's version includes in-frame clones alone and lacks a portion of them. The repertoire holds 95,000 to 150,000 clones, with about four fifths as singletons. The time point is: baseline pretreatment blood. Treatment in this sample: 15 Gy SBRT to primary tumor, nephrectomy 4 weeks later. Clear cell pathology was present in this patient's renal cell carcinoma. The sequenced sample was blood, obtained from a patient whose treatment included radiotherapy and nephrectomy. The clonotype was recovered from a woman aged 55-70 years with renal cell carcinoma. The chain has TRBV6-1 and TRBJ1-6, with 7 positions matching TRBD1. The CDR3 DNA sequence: TGTGCCAGCAGTGAGATGGACAGGAATTCACCCCTCCACTTT. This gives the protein CASSEMDRNSPLHF.